This TCR beta chain is from a study of T-cell memory formation after mild COVID-19. Points from the study as a whole: Clones that contracted from day 15 to 85 were balanced CD4/CD8, while later expanders leaned CD4+. Specificity for SARS-CoV-2 was not confirmed among the second-wave clones peaking on day 37.

This clonotype was counted only a few times. What it recognizes is unknown. cDNA libraries for TCR alpha and TCR beta, carrying sample barcodes and UMIs, came from 5'RACE with constant-segment primers. TCRdb analysed the 5' RACE reads with MiXCR anew, one entry per CDR3 protein. The sample has about 540,000 distinct CDR3 sequences; around 20% are singletons. The germline V gene encodes CDR1 MGHRA and CDR2 YSYEKL. J lost 5 bases, V lost 4 bases, and 8 bases had no gene match. The CDR3 contains 15 residues. The source material was PBMCs or a T cell subset sorted from them (not recorded which). The clonotype was recovered from an adult woman who had mild COVID-19 (a few samples of this study predate the infection). Cell type and time point are not known. V is TRBV4-1 and J is TRBJ1-1; 9 bases line up with TRBD1. CDR3 in amino acids: CASSPTGGGGTEAFF. DNA of the CDR3: TGCGCCAGCAGCCCGACAGGGGGAGGAGGTACTGAAGCTTTCTTT.